This T cell receptor beta chain came from a study of tumor and adjacent non-tumor tissue in lung cancer. Of note for this clonotype: What it binds is not known. A read error may account for a junction end that differs from germline.

The CDR3 loop spans 21 amino acids. Germline loops: CDR1 SGHNT, CDR2 YYREEE (reference sequence). Broader study findings: Patients with more diverse tumor TCRs had worse survival.

This sample's RNA came from whole unsorted tissue. TCRbeta libraries were built with three rounds of nested PCR, modified from ARM-PCR. In TCRdb, the multiplex PCR reads were re-called with MiXCR into one record per CDR3 protein. Among around 70,000 distinct CDR3 sequences listed, just under 60% were seen once. The specimen sequenced was lung tumor tissue. The chain couples TRBV5-4 to TRBJ2-4; 7 positions agree with TRBD2. The sequence came from a man aged 50 to 60 with non-small cell lung cancer. The CDR3 region is CAGSLPGLPVTVNVSKNIQYF. The CDR3 DNA is TGTGCCGGCAGCTTGCCGGGACTACCTGTTACTGTTAACGTTAGCAAAAACATTCAGTACTTC.